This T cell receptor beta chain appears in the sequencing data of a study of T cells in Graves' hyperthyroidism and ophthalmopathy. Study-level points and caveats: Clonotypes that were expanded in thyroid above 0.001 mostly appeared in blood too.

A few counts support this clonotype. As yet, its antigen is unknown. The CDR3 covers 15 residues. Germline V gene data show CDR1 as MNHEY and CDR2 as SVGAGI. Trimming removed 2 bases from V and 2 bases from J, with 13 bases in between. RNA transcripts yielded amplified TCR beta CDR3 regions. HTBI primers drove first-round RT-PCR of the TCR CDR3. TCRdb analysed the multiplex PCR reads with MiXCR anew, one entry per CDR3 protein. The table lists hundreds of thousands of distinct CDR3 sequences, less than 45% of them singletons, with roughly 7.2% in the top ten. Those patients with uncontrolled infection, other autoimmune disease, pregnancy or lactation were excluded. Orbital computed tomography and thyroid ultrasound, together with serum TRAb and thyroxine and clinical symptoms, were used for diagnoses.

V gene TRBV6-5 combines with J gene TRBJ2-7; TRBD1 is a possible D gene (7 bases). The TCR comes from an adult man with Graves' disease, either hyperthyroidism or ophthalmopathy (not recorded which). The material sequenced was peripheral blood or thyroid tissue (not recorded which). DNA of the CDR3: TGTGCCAGCAGTTACGGTGCGGGGACAGCCTACGAGCAGTACTTC. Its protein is CASSYGAGTAYEQYF.